A selection of T cell receptor beta chains follows, all from one sample in a study of T cells in Graves' hyperthyroidism and ophthalmopathy. MiXCR, applied by TCRdb to the multiplex PCR reads, yields one record per CDR3 protein. The sample holds hundreds of thousands of distinct CDR3 sequences, around a sixth seen once. Sequencing used blood. The receptors derive from a woman younger than 30 with Graves' hyperthyroidism that later progressed to Graves' ophthalmopathy. CDR3s include the opening cysteine and the closing phenylalanine or tryptophan. The order of the fields is CDR3 length, V gene, J gene, CDR3 protein.

>13|TRBV27|TRBJ1-1
CASSLVQDTEAFF
>14|TRBV11-2|TRBJ2-7
CASSSLAGSDEQYF
>14|TRBV27|TRBJ1-1
CASRTGGLDTEAFF
>13|TRBV5-1|TRBJ2-3
CASRDRSTDTQYF
>13|TRBV27|TRBJ1-2
CASRPRGGYGYTF
>16|TRBV20-1|TRBJ2-2
CSARLGGGSNTGELFF
>14|TRBV18|TRBJ2-3
CASSPPSNTDTQYF
>12|TRBV28|TRBJ1-1
CASSLIRAEAFF
>16|TRBV30|TRBJ2-7
CAWRQSTGASSYEQYF
>18|TRBV12-3/TRBV12-4|TRBJ1-1
CASSLWTRWGGPDTEAFF
>16|TRBV7-8|TRBJ1-5
CASSPPRSSRDQPQHF
>17|TRBV6-2/TRBV6-3|TRBJ2-2
CASSYQGQGTSRGELFF
>14|TRBV12-3/TRBV12-4|TRBJ1-4
CASRPTGGDEKLFF
>16|TRBV20-1|TRBJ1-6
CSVHITGGSYNSPLHF
>17|TRBV2|TRBJ2-1
CASSETNGTRSYNEQFF
>12|TRBV27|TRBJ1-1
CASSLFGGEAFF
>15|TRBV4-3|TRBJ2-2
CASSRLAAWAGELFF
>16|TRBV2|TRBJ2-7
CASGDLAGGPSYEQYF
>15|TRBV20-1|TRBJ2-2
CSARIAGGNTGELFF
>17|TRBV4-1|TRBJ2-1
CASSQDGGGSGRDEQFF
>14|TRBV12-3/TRBV12-4|TRBJ2-7
CASSGRDLYYEQYF
>17|TRBV4-3|TRBJ2-3
CASSQVEVPASTDTQYF
>14|TRBV29-1|TRBJ1-3
CSVDPTGETNTIYF
>14|TRBV10-3|TRBJ2-7
CAISDRDRGYEQYF
>16|TRBV27|TRBJ2-3
CASSFGDGGLVDTQYF
>12|TRBV27|TRBJ1-5
CASGSRGGTQHF
>16|TRBV15|TRBJ1-5
CATSRFIQGAGQPQHF
>18|TRBV12-3/TRBV12-4|TRBJ2-6
CASSLVSSYYSGANVLTF
>14|TRBV4-1|TRBJ1-6
CASSPGGGNSPLHF
>14|TRBV6-5|TRBJ2-3
CASEAGGPRNTQYF
>12|TRBV6-1|TRBJ1-1
CASSRKNTEAFF
>12|TRBV4-2|TRBJ2-1
CASPTPINEQFF
>13|TRBV27|TRBJ2-2
CASSWGLGGELFF
>13|TRBV20-1|TRBJ2-7
CSASGRASYEQYF
>15|TRBV28|TRBJ2-1
CASSLSRGAYNEQFF
>15|TRBV25-1|TRBJ1-2
CASSELTGTGNGYTF
>12|TRBV11-2|TRBJ1-1
CASSPEVLEAFF
>15|TRBV28|TRBJ2-3
CASSDRDRGTDTQYF
>15|TRBV2|TRBJ2-3
CASASDSGMTDTQYF
>13|TRBV4-3|TRBJ2-1
CASSLAGAGEQFF
>14|TRBV4-1|TRBJ1-5
CAGSQGWGARPQHF
>12|TRBV9|TRBJ2-2
CASSVDPGELFF
>15|TRBV7-9|TRBJ2-7
CASSPPEGATYEQYF
>13|TRBV20-1|TRBJ1-1
CSARDLGSTEAFF
>16|TRBV19|TRBJ1-2
CASTQPGTGTNYGYTF
>15|TRBV9|TRBJ2-7
CASSASGTASFEQYF
>14|TRBV5-1|TRBJ2-7
CASSPSGSPYEQYF
>15|TRBV6-6|TRBJ1-4
CASSYGGATNEKLFF
>12|TRBV7-2|TRBJ2-7
CASSRIAGEQYF
>14|TRBV10-1|TRBJ1-1
CASSESGRNTEAFF
>15|TRBV19|TRBJ2-3
CASSSGQRSTDTQYF
>12|TRBV20-1|TRBJ1-4
CSARAAGEKLFF
>15|TRBV7-9|TRBJ2-7
CASSLLQGKKYEQYF
>13|TRBV5-8|TRBJ1-3
CASSRSSGNTIYF
>20|TRBV5-6|TRBJ2-4
CASSRLRREGLLDRKNIQYF
>18|TRBV6-2/TRBV6-3|TRBJ2-7
CASSLTSGINWSSYEQYF
>15|TRBV20-1|TRBJ2-7
CSARLPGLPTSEQYF
>15|TRBV20-1|TRBJ2-7
CSARDLQGASYEQYF
>18|TRBV20-1|TRBJ2-2
CSARGQAIAGVPTGELFF